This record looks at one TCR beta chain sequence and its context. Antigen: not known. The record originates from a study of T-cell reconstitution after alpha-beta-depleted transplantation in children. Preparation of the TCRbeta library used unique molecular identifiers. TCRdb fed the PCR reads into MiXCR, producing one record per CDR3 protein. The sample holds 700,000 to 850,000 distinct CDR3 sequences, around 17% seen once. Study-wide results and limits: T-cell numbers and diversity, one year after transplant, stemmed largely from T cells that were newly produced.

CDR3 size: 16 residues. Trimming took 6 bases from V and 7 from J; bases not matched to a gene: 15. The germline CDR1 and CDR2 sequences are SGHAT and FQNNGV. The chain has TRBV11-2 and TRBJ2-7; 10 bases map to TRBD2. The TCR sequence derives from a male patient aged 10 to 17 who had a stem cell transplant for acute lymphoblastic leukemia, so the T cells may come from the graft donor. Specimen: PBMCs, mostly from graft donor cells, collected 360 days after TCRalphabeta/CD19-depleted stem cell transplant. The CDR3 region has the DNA TGTGCCAGCAGTCTTCCCGGGACTAGCGCATCTAAGGAGCAGTACTTC. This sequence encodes CASSLPGTSASKEQYF.